This T cell receptor (beta chain) was identified during a study of T cell repertoires in aging, cancer and after chemotherapy. Whole-study results and caveats: Rebound thymic output was suggested by rising median generation probability during chemotherapy in each cancer cohort. Loss of evenness, beyond lost richness, contributed to age-related TCR diversity decline in cancer patients.

TCR beta rearrangements were amplified from peripheral blood genomic DNA. A word on this clonotype: Its antigen remains unknown.

Multiplex touch-down PCR with TRB-A/B primers amplified rearranged V-D-J TRB sequences. Each CDR3 protein is one row after TCRdb ran MiXCR on the multiplex PCR reads. The sample shows about 15,000 distinct CDR3 sequences, 40% to 55% of them seen only once. The V gene lost 5 bases and the J gene lost 10 bases, with 20 bases spanning the gap. The CDR3 is 14 amino acids. Germline V lookup: CDR1 LNHDA, CDR2 SQIVND (reference sequence). The source is a human donor in good health. This chain joins TRBV19 and TRBJ1-1, with a possible D match to TRBD1 (6 bases). Material for sequencing was blood. This CDR3 reads CASSLTGTGPGAFF. The CDR3 DNA reads as TGTGCCAGTAGTCTAACAGGGACGGGTCCCGGAGCTTTCTTT.